The 20 T cell receptor beta chains below come from one sample, sequenced in a study of patients and donors after allogeneic stem cell transplantation. TCRdb ran MiXCR on the RT-PCR reads and lists one entry per CDR3 protein. Counted here are fewer than 200,000 distinct CDR3 sequences, 30% occurring once; the ten biggest clones make up around 3%. Sequences were obtained from blood, either unsorted or a sorted T cell fraction (not recorded which). These receptors were collected from a human donor who was either an allogeneic HSCT recipient or a stem cell or donor lymphocyte infusion donor (not recorded which). It is not recorded whose cells these are; they may come from a transplant donor.

Regarding this clonotype: The final CDR3 position lacks the conserved phenylalanine or tryptophan, pointing to a likely read error. V gene TRBV5-5 combines with J gene TRBJ2-3, with 9 bases that match TRBD1. There are 15 residues in the CDR3. With V trimmed by 4 bases and J by 1 base, 4 bases remained unmatched. CDR1 and CDR2 from the germline V gene are SGHKS and YYEKEE (reference sequence). CDR3 sequence reads: CASSVRDRGTDTQYS. CDR3 bases: TGTGCCAGCAGCGTCCGGGACAGGGGCACAGATACGCAGTATTCT.

This clonotype has more than one count but fewer than ten. The chain joins TRBV7-3 to TRBJ1-2; D is ambiguous. Germline V lookup: CDR1 SGHTA, CDR2 FQGTGA. The V end lost 5 bases, the J end lost 4 bases, and 17 bases lay between the germline ends. There are 15 residues in the CDR3. CDR3 coding DNA: TGTGCCAGCAGCCCTGGAGTAATCGGGAGCTATGGCTACACCTTC. It is translated as CASSPGVIGSYGYTF.

V usage is TRBV5-1 and J usage is TRBJ2-3, with D perhaps TRBD2 (6 bases). The CDR3 loop spans 14 amino acids. The V gene's germline CDR1 is SGHRS and CDR2 YFSETQ. Trimming removed 3 bases from V and 7 bases from J, with 15 bases in between. In DNA, the CDR3 is TGCGCCAGCAGCTCGGGAGCGGGTTCACATACGCAGTATTTT. Residues: CASSSGAGSHTQYF.

A few counts support this clonotype. This chain's CDR3 is CAIKVGRGPGDEQYF. The CDR3 DNA reads as TGTGCCATCAAGGTGGGGAGGGGCCCCGGGGACGAGCAGTACTTC. This sequence joins TRBV10-3 and TRBJ2-7; TRBD2 aligns across 7 bases. The V gene's germline CDR1 is ENHRY and CDR2 SYGVKD. After removal of 7 bases from V and 5 bases from J, the junction contained 14 bases not matched to a gene. The CDR3 is 15 residues long.

The sample holds one count of this clonotype. The genes are TRBV12-3 or TRBV12-4 and TRBJ2-1; D assignment may be TRBD1 or TRBD2 (6 bases each). V lost 6 bases and J lost 15, with 15 bases in between. The CDR3 has 11 residues. The CDR3 protein is CASRGGGGWFF. CDR3 coding DNA: TGTGCCAGCAGGGGCGGAGGGGGTTGGTTCTTC.

V and J are TRBV20-1 and TRBJ1-6; the D gene is possibly TRBD1 (5 bases). V dropped 0 bases and J dropped 3 bases, with 24 bases sitting between them. The germline V gene has CDR1 DFQATT and CDR2 SNEGSKA (reference sequence). The CDR3 extends over 20 amino acids. This chain's CDR3 is CSARDLLSRDQHFYNSPLHF. CDR3 bases: TGCAGTGCTAGAGATCTCCTTTCCCGGGACCAACATTTCTATAATTCACCCCTCCACTTT.

There are a few counts of this clonotype. V and J are TRBV27 and TRBJ1-2; TRBD1 aligns across 11 bases. After removal of 4 bases from V and 0 bases from J, the junction contained 7 bases not matched to a gene. The CDR3 is 17 residues long. Germline assignment: CDR1 MNHEY and CDR2 SMNVEV (reference sequence). The CDR3 loop reads CASSSSGGQGANYGYTF. The CDR3 DNA sequence: TGTGCCAGCAGTTCGTCGGGGGGACAGGGGGCTAACTATGGCTACACCTTC.

This clonotype was picked up a small number of times. The chain combines TRBV5-1 with TRBJ2-5, with D possibly being TRBD1 (6 bases). Germline V gene data show CDR1 as SGHRS and CDR2 as YFSETQ. The ends were cut back, 0 bases at V and 2 bases at J, with 11 bases in the middle. This CDR3 contains 15 residues. The CDR3 is CASSLVGTPQETQYF. CDR3 bases: TGCGCCAGCAGCTTGGTTGGGACACCGCAAGAGACCCAGTACTTC.

This clonotype has more than one count but fewer than ten. V is TRBV11-2 and J is TRBJ1-4; D gene unclear. Trimming shortened V by 5 bases and J by 8 bases, and 12 bases separated the two germline ends. This CDR3 contains 13 residues. CDR1 and CDR2 from the germline V gene are SGHAT and FQNNGV. For the CDR3, the DNA is TGTGCCAGCAGCCCCTGGGTCGAGGAAAAACTGTTTTTT. Translating gives CASSPWVEEKLFF.

The V call is TRBV20-1, the J call TRBJ1-1, with 7 bases fitting TRBD1. The CDR3 extends over 14 amino acids. The V segment lost 6 bases and the J segment 4 bases; nucleotides outside the gene matches: 11. Germline lookup yields CDR1 DFQATT and CDR2 SNEGSKA (reference sequence). CDR3 region: CSAQRQGSITEAFF. CDR3 bases: TGCAGTGCACAAAGACAGGGAAGTATCACTGAAGCTTTCTTT.

V gene TRBV5-1 combines with J gene TRBJ2-1; D uncertain. The CDR3 covers 15 residues. Germline assignment: CDR1 SGHRS and CDR2 YFSETQ. Trimming removed 2 bases from V and 1 base from J, with 10 bases in between. CDR3 nucleotides: TGCGCCAGCAGCTTTAGCTCTACTTCCTACAATGAGCAGTTCTTC. Encoded protein: CASSFSSTSYNEQFF.

The chain employs TRBV20-1 and TRBJ2-3, with D hard to call. The V gene lost 0 bases and the J gene lost 4 bases, with 17 bases spanning the gap. The CDR3 has 16 residues. The germline CDR1 and CDR2 sequences are DFQATT and SNEGSKA (reference sequence). CDR3 coding DNA: TGCAGTGCTAGAGATGTGCTAGTCTCCCCCGCAGATACGCAGTATTTT. It is translated as CSARDVLVSPADTQYF.

This clonotype was counted only a few times. The CDR3 loop is CASSVDFRDYGYTF. The CDR3 nucleotides are TGTGCCAGCAGTGTAGATTTCCGGGACTATGGCTACACCTTC. The V and J genes are TRBV7-9 and TRBJ1-2; D unresolved. The CDR3 sequence is 14 residues long. V lost 6 bases and J 3 bases, leaving 14 bases between the germline ends. Per germline, CDR1 SEHNR and CDR2 FQNEAQ (reference sequence).

At least ten counts were recorded for this clonotype. The V gene is TRBV3-1, the J gene TRBJ1-5; D is undetermined. CDR1 LGHDT and CDR2 YNNKEL come from the germline V gene (reference sequence). V was clipped by 2 bases and J by 7 bases, with 9 bases between them. This CDR3 comprises 13 residues. The CDR3, as DNA: TGTGCCAGCAGCCAACACGATAACCAGCCCCAGCATTTT. The encoded protein is CASSQHDNQPQHF.

This clonotype has a handful of counts. The chain carries TRBV7-9 and TRBJ2-7; maybe TRBD1 (7 bases). CDR1 is SEHNR and CDR2 is FQNEAQ in the germline V gene (reference sequence). V was cut by 5 bases and J by 3 bases, with 17 bases left in between. The CDR3 totals 15 residues. CDR3 region: CASSLGGTVRYEQYF. The CDR3 DNA follows: TGTGCCAGCAGCCTAGGCGGGACAGTTCGCTACGAGCAGTACTTC.

The chain has TRBV27 and TRBJ2-3, with D possibly matching TRBD2 (6 bases). Trimming cost V 4 bases and J 2 bases, with 10 bases left between them. The length of the CDR3 is 14 residues. The V gene's germline CDR1 is MNHEY and CDR2 SMNVEV (reference sequence). CDR3 in amino acids: CASSWDFNTDTQYF. CDR3 DNA sequence: TGTGCCAGCAGTTGGGACTTTAACACAGATACGCAGTATTTT.

This clonotype has a handful of counts. The chain combines TRBV5-1 with TRBJ2-4; weak D call: TRBD2 (5 bases). Trimming took off 1 base at V and 1 base at J, with 9 bases between the two ends. The CDR3 covers 15 residues. Germline V gene lookup returns CDR1 SGHRS and CDR2 YFSETQ. The CDR3 spells CASSLRGTAKNIQYF. The CDR3 nucleotides read TGCGCCAGCAGCTTGCGGGGTACGGCCAAAAACATTCAGTACTTC.

This clonotype was picked up one time. The J gene is TRBJ1-3, the V gene TRBV7-6; 7 positions match TRBD1. V lost 3 bases to trimming and J lost 2 bases; unmatched junction nucleotides: 7. The V gene's germline CDR1 is SGHVS and CDR2 FNYEAQ. The CDR3 spans 16 residues. The CDR3 here is CASSFISGGTGNTIYF. The CDR3 region has the DNA TGTGCCAGCAGCTTTATCTCAGGGGGAACTGGAAACACCATATATTTT.

In this sample, this clonotype turned up many times. The V call is TRBV7-9, the J call TRBJ1-1; a weak D match, TRBD1 (5 bases). Per the germline V gene, CDR1 is SEHNR and CDR2 is FQNEAQ (reference sequence). V was cut by 8 bases and J by 0 bases, with 13 bases left in between. CDR3 length equals 14 residues. The CDR3 DNA reads as TGTGCCAGCTTGGTGGGACGGTTGAACACTGAAGCTTTCTTT. Protein: CASLVGRLNTEAFF.

This clonotype has only a few counts. The gene calls are TRBV9 and TRBJ2-1, with 7 bases matching TRBD1. The CDR3 is 15 amino acids. Germline CDR1 and CDR2: SGDLS and YYNGEE. V shed 4 bases, J shed 2 bases, and the junction held 6 bases outside the gene matches. The CDR3 coding sequence is TGTGCCAGCAGCTCTCGGACAGGCGCCTACAATGAGCAGTTCTTC. This encodes CASSSRTGAYNEQFF.